Below, one T cell receptor (beta chain) is given with its context. The data stem from a study of OX40 agonist ivuxolimab in advanced cancers. Turning to the study itself: Patients were infused with ivuxolimab every 2 weeks at 0.01 to 10 mg/kg.

Sequenced by immunoSEQ multiplex PCR; TCRdb stores in-frame clones only, minus some. The sample holds about 70,000 clones, 70% to 90% seen once. CDR1 and CDR2 from the germline V gene are SGHNT and YENEEA. This CDR3 comprises 14 residues. J was trimmed by 6 bases and V by 5 bases; bases with no gene match: 6. The specimen was CD4+ or CD8+ T cells sorted from blood, collected in a trial of the OX40 agonist ivuxolimab. The chain joins TRBV11-3 to TRBJ2-2, with 7 bases lining up with TRBD1. The source is an adult with an advanced solid tumor such as melanoma, head and neck, liver or kidney cancer. The CDR3 nucleotides read TGTGCCAGCAGCCAACGGACAGGCCCCGGGGAGCTGTTTTTT. Translating it yields CASSQRTGPGELFF.